This is a list of T cell receptor beta chains from one sample in a study of blood T cell repertoires in COVID-19. TCRdb's table, derived via immunoSEQ multiplex PCR, lists solely in-frame clones and lacks some. Of 130,000 or so clones in the sample, 70% to 90% were seen once. What was sequenced was peripheral blood. The receptor set was obtained from a woman aged 60-70 years with acute or convalescent COVID-19. The CDR3 runs from the conserved cysteine through the conserved F or W. A D gene is named only where the DNA matches it firmly. Size tells how often a clone was seen (once, few, many) or the class of an expanded clone, and some rows leave it out.

j_call clone_size d_call v_call cdr3_aa cdr3_nt
TRBJ2-1 NA NA TRBV7-8 CASSLGVGVGEQFF TGTGCCAGCAGCTTAGGGGTCGGAGTGGGTGAGCAGTTCTTC
TRBJ2-2 NA NA TRBV5-6 CASSLTKHTGELFF TGTGCCAGCAGCTTGACGAAGCACACCGGGGAGCTGTTTTTT
TRBJ2-3 NA TRBD2 TRBV5-1 CASSTAGTSGGQYF TGCGCCAGCAGCACAGCCGGGACTAGCGGTGGGCAGTATTTT
TRBJ2-7 NA TRBD2 TRBV30 CAWGLADYEQYF TGTGCCTGGGGACTAGCGGACTACGAGCAGTACTTC
TRBJ1-3 NA NA TRBV18 CASSTQDGNTIYF TGTGCCAGCTCAACCCAGGATGGGAACACCATATATTTT
TRBJ2-5 NA NA TRBV7-2 CASSPQAQETQYF TGTGCCAGCAGCCCCCAGGCGCAAGAGACCCAGTACTTC
TRBJ2-6 NA NA TRBV30 CAWSGVRQASSGANVLTF TGTGCCTGGAGTGGGGTGAGACAGGCTAGCTCTGGGGCCAACGTCCTGACTTTC
TRBJ1-5 few TRBD1 TRBV2 CASSEQGGQGRYQPQHF TGTGCCAGCAGTGAACAGGGGGGACAGGGTAGGTATCAGCCCCAGCATTTT
TRBJ2-7 NA TRBD1 TRBV5-4 CASSSQGAYEQYF TGTGCCAGCAGCTCACAGGGGGCATACGAGCAGTACTTC
TRBJ1-6 NA NA TRBV5-1 CASSRGSEGSPLHF TGCGCCAGCAGCCGCGGATCGGAGGGTTCACCCCTCCACTTT
TRBJ1-5 once TRBD1 TRBV18 CASSDLTGGYQPQHF TGTGCCAGCTCCGACCTAACAGGGGGCTATCAGCCCCAGCATTTT
TRBJ2-7 once TRBD1 TRBV6-5 CASSPRQGPSEQYF TGTGCCAGCAGCCCACGACAGGGCCCCTCCGAGCAGTACTTC
TRBJ1-2 NA NA TRBV30 CAWEAGGTNYGYTF TGTGCCTGGGAGGCGGGGGGGACCAACTATGGCTACACCTTC
TRBJ1-2 NA NA TRBV28 CASSFPTGLNYGYTF TGTGCCAGCAGCTTCCCAACAGGGCTCAACTATGGCTACACCTTC
TRBJ2-5 NA TRBD2 TRBV6-1 CASSVRRGGLEETQYF TGTGCCAGCAGTGTTCGGCGGGGGGGCTTAGAAGAGACCCAGTACTTC
TRBJ1-5 NA TRBD1 TRBV5-1 CASSSGQGNQPQHF TGCGCCAGCAGTTCCGGACAGGGGAATCAGCCCCAGCATTTT
TRBJ2-7 NA TRBD1 TRBV28 CASSLGTGGEYEQYF TGTGCCAGCAGTTTAGGAACAGGGGGCGAGTACGAGCAGTACTTC
TRBJ1-5 NA TRBD1 TRBV30 CAWAGQATGPQHF TGTGCCTGGGCGGGACAGGCCACCGGGCCCCAGCATTTT
TRBJ2-5 once NA TRBV11-3 CASSFRETQYF TGTGCCAGCAGCTTTCGAGAGACCCAGTACTTC
TRBJ2-1 NA TRBD2 TRBV9 CASSVRLAPPNEQFF TGTGCCAGCAGCGTCAGACTAGCCCCCCCCAATGAGCAGTTCTTC
TRBJ1-6 NA NA TRBV3-1/TRBV3-2 CASSQRRAMNNSPLHF TGTGCCAGCAGCCAAAGGCGGGCTATGAATAATTCACCCCTCCACTTT
TRBJ2-1 NA NA TRBV10-3 CAISDSENRAAYNEQFF TGTGCCATCAGTGACTCGGAAAACAGGGCGGCCTACAATGAGCAGTTCTTC
TRBJ1-1 NA NA TRBV30 CAWRDSRNTEAFF TGTGCCTGGAGGGACAGCCGTAACACTGAAGCTTTCTTT